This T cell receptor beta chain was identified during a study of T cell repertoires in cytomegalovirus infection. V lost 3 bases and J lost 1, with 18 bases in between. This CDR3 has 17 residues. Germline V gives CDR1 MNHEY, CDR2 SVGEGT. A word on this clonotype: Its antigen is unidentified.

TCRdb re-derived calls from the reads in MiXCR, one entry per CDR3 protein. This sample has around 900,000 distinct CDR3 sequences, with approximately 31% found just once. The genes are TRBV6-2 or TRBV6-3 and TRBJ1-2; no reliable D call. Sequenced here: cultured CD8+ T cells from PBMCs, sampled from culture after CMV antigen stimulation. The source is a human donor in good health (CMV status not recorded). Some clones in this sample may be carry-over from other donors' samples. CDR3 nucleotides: TGTGCCAGCAGTTATGGGGAAAGGGTTTCCTTTAACTATGGCTACACCTTC. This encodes CASSYGERVSFNYGYTF.